Below, 3 T cell receptor beta chains from the same sample are listed, as sequenced in a study of shared clonotypes between healthy human individuals (dated by TCRdb to 2020 to 2021). Preparation of the library involved the immunoSEQ multiplex PCR assay. This is the immuneACCESS table as TCRdb keeps it, with only in-frame sequences that have V and J called. A part of the clones is gone; compared with another copy, unresolved V genes explain less than half, and the rest is unexplained. In all, the sample holds about 2.4 million clones, and 80% to 95% of those were seen once. The ten largest account for roughly 0.39% of the sample. Sequenced sample: naive CD4+ T cells from PBMCs. In the paper's terms, the cell subset or site label means: CD45RA+ positively selected. These receptors originate from a man aged 18 to 30 in good health. Some clones in this sample may be carry-over from other donors' samples.

This clone occurred once. The chain joins TRBV11-2 to TRBJ2-5; TRBD2 aligns across 15 bases. Germline loops: CDR1 SGHAT, CDR2 FQNNGV. The junction had 12 bases not matched to a gene; V was cut back by 5 bases and J by 5 bases. This CDR3 region has 18 residues. The CDR3 bases are TGTGCCAGCAGCCCAGTACGCGGGACTAGCGGGAGGCGGGAGACCCAGTACTTC. It translates to CASSPVRGTSGRRETQYF.

The CDR3 here is CASSLTGQDTYEQYF. CDR3 DNA sequence: TGTGCCAGCTCACTTACGGGACAGGACACCTACGAGCAGTACTTC. The rearrangement joins TRBV18 to TRBJ2-7; 8 bases line up with TRBD1. Germline V gene data show CDR1 as KGHSH and CDR2 as LQKENI. CDR3 length: 15 amino acids. The ends lost 4 bases at V and 2 bases at J; junction bases unmatched: 7.

The chain carries TRBV28 and TRBJ1-4, with D possibly TRBD1 on 6 matching bases. V was clipped by 3 bases and J by 6 bases, with 17 bases between them. Germline V gene data show CDR1 as MDHEN and CDR2 as SYDVKM. CDR3 size: 16 residues. In DNA form, the CDR3 reads TGTGCCAGCAGTTTTGCCTCAGGGGTGGGGGATGAAAAACTGTTTTTT. Protein product: CASSFASGVGDEKLFF.